This entry lists 20 T cell receptor beta chains sequenced from one sample in a study of T cells after yellow fever vaccination. TCRdb re-derived calls from the 5' RACE reads in MiXCR, one entry per CDR3 protein. The sample contains 300,000 to 350,000 distinct CDR3 sequences, approximately 4% of which appear only once. The input for sequencing was PBMCs, taken 15 days after the yellow fever booster vaccination. The receptor source for this set is a man between 18 and 35 years old who received the YFV17D yellow fever vaccine.

This clonotype was recorded many times. The chain combines TRBV5-6 with TRBJ2-3, with TRBD2 matching over 10 bases. This CDR3 has 16 amino acids. The V gene end was trimmed by 0 bases and the J gene end by 1 base; junction bases not matched to a gene: 2. Germline V gene lookup returns CDR1 SGHDT and CDR2 YYEEEE. The CDR3 is CASSLGLAGGTDTQYF. The CDR3 DNA follows: TGTGCCAGCAGCTTGGGGCTAGCGGGGGGCACAGATACGCAGTATTTT.

V gene TRBV11-2 combines with J gene TRBJ1-2, with D tentatively TRBD1 (5 bases). Trimming left V 3 bases short and J 8 bases short, with 13 bases between. The CDR3 is 13 residues long. Germline CDR1 reads SGHAT; CDR2 reads FQNNGV. CDR3 sequence (DNA): TGTGCCAGCAGCTTGGACATGGCTATCGGCTACACCTTC. This sequence encodes CASSLDMAIGYTF.

The CDR3 DNA follows: TGTGCCAGCTCACCACTTCTGGGACAGCAGAACACCGGGGAGCTGTTTTTT. Its translation: CASSPLLGQQNTGELFF. V gene TRBV18 combines with J gene TRBJ2-2, with TRBD1 identical over 7 bases. The CDR3 consists of 17 residues. Germline V CDR1 and CDR2: KGHSH, LQKENI. Losses at the gene ends were 1 base for V and 1 base for J; bases not matched to a gene: 6.

This clonotype was counted at least ten times. The rearrangement uses TRBV7-9 and TRBJ2-1, with D hard to call. Germline values: CDR1 SEHNR, CDR2 FQNEAQ (reference sequence). CDR3 length: 12 residues. The V end was cut by 2 bases, the J end by 7 bases, with 6 bases between. The CDR3 spells CASSLYANEQFF. CDR3 in DNA: TGTGCCAGCAGCTTATATGCGAATGAGCAGTTCTTC.

There are many counts of this clonotype. The DNA of the CDR3 is TGCAGTGCTAGAGTCAATCTAGGGGGGATATACAATGAGCAGTTCTTC. Encoded protein: CSARVNLGGIYNEQFF. This rearrangement joins TRBV20-1 to TRBJ2-1, with D possibly being TRBD1 or TRBD2 (6 bases each). The CDR3 runs 16 residues. The V and J ends lost 1 base and 4 bases respectively, with 17 bases between them. CDR1 and CDR2 from the germline V gene are DFQATT and SNEGSKA (reference sequence).

This clonotype was detected ten times or more. The CDR3 DNA is TGTGCCAGCGGGTCCGTAGGGTGGTTTGATAATTCACCCCTCCACTTT. Amino acid sequence: CASGSVGWFDNSPLHF. The V and J genes are TRBV7-2 and TRBJ1-6; D is unresolved. The CDR3 has 16 amino acids. V was cut by 8 bases and J by 5 bases, with 19 bases left in between. Germline values: CDR1 SGHTA, CDR2 FQGNSA.

In its sample, this clonotype was seen many times. The genes are TRBV7-2 and TRBJ2-5; no reliable D call. The CDR3 spans 14 residues. With 2 bases removed from V and 1 base from J, the gap between germline ends came to 8 bases. CDR1 and CDR2 (germline): SGHTA, FQGNSA. The CDR3 nucleotides are TGTGCCAGCAGCTTAAGGTTTGCCCAAGAGACCCAGTACTTC. Protein product: CASSLRFAQETQYF.

The table lists this clonotype with many counts. The chain has TRBV5-1 and TRBJ2-1; D may correspond to TRBD1 or TRBD2 (5 bases each). Germline V lookup: CDR1 SGHRS, CDR2 YFSETQ. This CDR3 spans 19 amino acids. The germline V and J ends were trimmed by 0 bases and 0 bases, with 19 bases remaining between them. The CDR3 is CASSLDSREGDRSYNEQFF. The CDR3 DNA follows: TGCGCCAGCAGCTTGGACTCCAGGGAAGGGGACCGCTCCTACAATGAGCAGTTCTTC.

Comment on this clonotype: A read error may be the cause here, since a much bigger clone is one base away. The chain carries TRBV4-2 and TRBJ2-7; 7 bases line up with TRBD1. The CDR3 contains 12 residues. The germline gives CDR1 LGHNA, CDR2 YNFKEQ. This CDR3 is CASSQEGGEEYF. The CDR3 coding sequence is TGTGCCAGCAGCCAAGAAGGGGGCGAGGAGTACTTC.

This clonotype appeared a few times. V is TRBV5-6 and J is TRBJ2-3, with D uncertain. V dropped 4 bases and J dropped 5 bases, with 8 bases sitting between them. The CDR3 loop spans 12 amino acids. Germline CDR1 reads SGHDT; CDR2 reads YYEEEE. Written as DNA, the CDR3 is TGTGCCAGCAGCCAATACAAAGATACGCAGTATTTT. This encodes CASSQYKDTQYF.

At least ten counts were recorded for this clonotype. This rearrangement joins TRBV7-2 to TRBJ2-2; D is perhaps TRBD1 (6 bases). This CDR3 is built from 15 residues. V was clipped by 1 base and J by 6 bases, with 12 bases between them. Per germline, CDR1 SGHTA and CDR2 FQGNSA. In DNA form, the CDR3 reads TGTGCCAGCAGCTTAGTTTGGGGGCAAGCCGGGGAGCTGTTTTTT. This codes for CASSLVWGQAGELFF.

The rearrangement joins TRBV28 to TRBJ1-1; D unclear. This CDR3 has 11 amino acids. Germline V CDR1 and CDR2: MDHEN, SYDVKM. Trimming stripped 6 bases from V and 6 bases from J, with 8 bases between. Here the CDR3 reads CASRAGPEAFF. CDR3 coding DNA: TGTGCCAGCAGGGCGGGTCCTGAAGCTTTCTTT.

The chain has TRBV6-6 and TRBJ1-4; D possibly corresponds to TRBD1 (6 bases). Germline values: CDR1 MNHNY, CDR2 SVGAGI (reference sequence). The V end lost 10 bases, the J end lost 8 bases, and 17 bases lay between the germline ends. The CDR3 extends over 13 amino acids. The CDR3 coding sequence is TGTGCCATTTCCTGGGGGGGCTGGGAAAAACTGTTTTTT. Protein product: CAISWGGWEKLFF.

The chain couples TRBV6-5 to TRBJ2-7; D is perhaps TRBD1 (5 bases). This CDR3 has 14 amino acids. Trimming pared 2 bases from V and 3 bases from J, leaving 11 bases between. CDR1 is MNHEY and CDR2 is SVGAGI in the germline V gene. The CDR3 DNA sequence: TGTGCCAGCAGTTACGAAGGGCAGGGCTACGAGCAGTACTTC. Its translation is CASSYEGQGYEQYF.

This clonotype was seen a handful of times. The rearrangement uses TRBV18 and TRBJ2-1; 10 bases are a match to TRBD2. The CDR3 has 16 residues. Germline V CDR1 and CDR2: KGHSH, LQKENI. The V and J ends lost 1 base and 2 bases, in that order; junction bases with no gene match: 2. The CDR3 DNA reads as TGTGCCAGCTCACCACTGAGCGGGGGGGCCTACAATGAGCAGTTCTTC. Its protein product is CASSPLSGGAYNEQFF.

The CDR3 reads CASSLGTHANTGELFF. The CDR3 bases are TGTGCCAGCTCACTAGGGACTCACGCGAACACCGGGGAGCTGTTTTTT. The chain has TRBV18 and TRBJ2-2, with D maybe TRBD2 (6 bases). Germline CDR1 KGHSH, CDR2 LQKENI. This CDR3 contains 16 residues. Trimming stripped 4 bases from V and 0 bases from J, with 12 bases between.

V and J are TRBV4-1 and TRBJ2-3; D remains ambiguous. Germline V CDR1 and CDR2: MGHRA, YSYEKL. The CDR3 totals 14 residues. Trimming removed 2 bases from V and 2 bases from J, with 8 bases in between. The CDR3 protein is CASSQLGLTDTQYF. The CDR3 coding sequence is TGCGCCAGCAGCCAATTAGGGCTCACAGATACGCAGTATTTT.

The rearrangement uses TRBV3-1 and TRBJ2-1; 7 bases match TRBD1. The CDR3 is made up of 16 amino acids. V gave up 1 base and J gave up 2 bases; unmatched junction bases: 5. Germline assignment: CDR1 LGHDT and CDR2 YNNKEL (reference sequence). Here the CDR3 DNA reads TGTGCCAGCAGCCAAGGGGGACAGAAGGCCTACAATGAGCAGTTCTTC. It is translated as CASSQGGQKAYNEQFF.

The chain joins TRBV5-1 to TRBJ1-6; D ambiguous. The length of the CDR3 is 14 residues. The V gene lost 0 bases and the J gene lost 6 bases, with 7 bases spanning the gap. CDR1 and CDR2 from the germline V gene are SGHRS and YFSETQ. CDR3 coding DNA: TGCGCCAGCAGCTTGGAACGGATTAATTCACCCCTCCACTTT. Its translation: CASSLERINSPLHF. The full variable domain, rest sourced from reference TRBV5-1 and TRBJ1-6, is KAGVTQTPRYLIKTRGQQVTLSCSPISGHRSVSWYQQTPGQGLQFLFEYFSETQRNKGNFPGRFSGRQFSNSRSEMNVSTLELGDSALYLCASSLERINSPLHFGNGTRLTVT.

This clonotype came up many times. The V call is TRBV5-5, the J call TRBJ1-3; D is unclear. V dropped 2 bases and J dropped 2 bases, with 11 bases sitting between them. From germline, CDR1 is SGHKS and CDR2 YYEKEE (reference sequence). This CDR3 has 15 residues. CDR3 loop: CASSFTGTAGNTIYF. As DNA, the CDR3 is TGTGCCAGCAGCTTCACCGGTACCGCTGGAAACACCATATATTTT.